Below, 22 T cell receptor beta chains from the same sample are listed, as sequenced in a study of cytomegalovirus exposure and HLA in healthy donors. TCRdb's copy holds only in-frame clones and misses some; the assay was immunoSEQ multiplex PCR. Here the sample spans about 250,000 clones, roughly 87% being singletons. The sequenced sample consisted of PBMCs. These receptors originate from a man in his late teens or twenties in good health and CMV-seropositive.

V gene TRBV29-1 combines with J gene TRBJ2-7; 11 bases align to TRBD2. Trimming at V came to 5 bases and at J to 2 bases, leaving 5 bases not matched to a gene. The CDR3 is 14 residues long. The germline V gene has CDR1 SQVTM and CDR2 ANQGSEA. The CDR3 DNA is TGCAGCGTTTCCCTAGCGGGAGGACCCTACGAGCAGTACTTC. This gives the protein CSVSLAGGPYEQYF.

The chain carries TRBV6-1 and TRBJ1-5; 8 nucleotides align to TRBD1. The CDR3 totals 15 residues. V was pared by 4 bases and J by 6 bases, with 8 bases of the junction left unmatched. Germline CDR1 and CDR2: MNHNS and SASEGT. CDR3 DNA sequence: TGTGCCAGCAGTGGGGGCAGGGGGCTCGGTCAGCCCCAGCATTTT. Amino acids: CASSGGRGLGQPQHF.

This rearrangement joins TRBV15 to TRBJ2-3, with TRBD1 matching over 9 bases. The CDR3 has 13 amino acids. Germline assignment: CDR1 LNHNV and CDR2 YYDKDF (reference sequence). V lost 6 bases to trimming and J lost 5 bases; unmatched junction nucleotides: 3. CDR3 sequence (DNA): TGTGCCACCAGGACAGGGGGGAGAGATACGCAGTATTTT. This codes for CATRTGGRDTQYF.

The chain uses TRBV2 and TRBJ2-7, with D hard to call. Between the trimmed V and J ends, which lost 7 bases and 1 base, there was a span of 20 bases. The CDR3 consists of 16 residues. The V gene's germline CDR1 is SNHLY and CDR2 FYNNEI. In DNA form, the CDR3 reads TGTGCCAGCAATCTACCCGGTAACGCACCTTCCTACGAGCAGTACTTC. This gives the protein CASNLPGNAPSYEQYF.

V is TRBV28 and J is TRBJ2-5; TRBD2 matches 12 bases. The CDR3 runs to 15 residues. V was clipped by 7 bases and J by 0 bases; unmatched bases: 3. Germline loops: CDR1 MDHEN, CDR2 SYDVKM. DNA for the CDR3: TGTGCCAGCACCCGACTAGCGGGAGACCAAGAGACCCAGTACTTC. This gives the protein CASTRLAGDQETQYF.

This clone was detected once. This chain uses TRBV27 with TRBJ2-3; TRBD2 matches at 8 bases. Unmatched junction bases numbered 12, after V lost 8 bases and J lost 5 bases. The CDR3 is 15 amino acids. Germline CDR1 MNHEY, CDR2 SMNVEV (reference sequence). The CDR3 loop reads CASAASGSVIDTQYF. In DNA, the CDR3 is TGTGCCAGCGCTGCCAGCGGGAGTGTTATAGATACGCAGTATTTT.

This clone is a singleton in its sample. The rearrangement uses TRBV30 and TRBJ2-1; D not certain. Germline values: CDR1 GTSNPN, CDR2 SVGIG (reference sequence). The CDR3 sequence is 14 residues long. V was clipped by 4 bases and J by 7 bases, with 17 bases between them. The CDR3 spells CAWTTSLGQNEQFF. The CDR3 coding sequence is TGTGCCTGGACCACAAGCTTGGGCCAAAATGAGCAGTTCTTC.

CDR3 DNA: TGCGCCAGCAGCCGCGAGGAGGGCGATGAGCAGTTCTTC. Amino acids: CASSREEGDEQFF. The chain uses TRBV4-1 and TRBJ2-1; possibly TRBD2 for D (6 bases). The CDR3 contains 13 residues. The V gene's germline CDR1 is MGHRA and CDR2 YSYEKL. The V and J ends lost 4 bases and 8 bases respectively, with 12 bases between them.

V is TRBV6-1 and J is TRBJ1-1, with D possibly TRBD1 on 5 matching bases. The CDR3 spans 13 residues. V was shortened by 6 bases and J by 1 base, with 9 bases between the two germline ends. Germline values: CDR1 MNHNS, CDR2 SASEGT. The CDR3 DNA is TGTGCCAGCAGAGAGAGGGGGAACACTGAAGCTTTCTTT. It codes for CASRERGNTEAFF.

This clone was detected only once. V usage is TRBV7-2 and J usage is TRBJ2-1; 12 positions agree with TRBD2. V lost 5 bases and J lost 9; bases outside the gene matches: 5. Per germline, CDR1 SGHTA and CDR2 FQGNSA. There are 14 residues in the CDR3. DNA of the CDR3: TGTGCCAGCAGCCCACTAGCGGGAGGCATTGAGCAGTTCTTC. Encoded protein: CASSPLAGGIEQFF. Full variable domain (remainder filled in from reference TRBV7-2 and TRBJ2-1): GAGVSQSPSNKVTEKGKDVELRCDPISGHTALYWYRQSLGQGLEFLIYFQGNSAPDKSGLPSDRFSAERTGGSVSTLTIQRTQQEDSAVYLCASSPLAGGIEQFFGPGTRLTVL.

The chain uses TRBV30 and TRBJ1-2, with TRBD1 as a possible D gene (6 bases). Germline CDR1 is GTSNPN and CDR2 is SVGIG (reference sequence). The CDR3 is made up of 12 amino acids. With 0 bases removed from V and 7 bases from J, the gap between germline ends came to 9 bases. In DNA form, the CDR3 reads TGTGCCTGGAGTGTTGGGGGCTTTGGCTACACCTTC. This sequence encodes CAWSVGGFGYTF.

The CDR3 DNA reads as TGTGCCAGCACCCCCCCGACGGGACAGGGGTTACCCAATGAGCAGTTCTTC. This sequence encodes CASTPPTGQGLPNEQFF. This chain joins TRBV7-8 and TRBJ2-1; 10 bases are a match to TRBD1. The ends lost 7 bases at V and 6 bases at J; junction bases unmatched: 15. Germline V lookup: CDR1 SGHVS, CDR2 FQNEAQ. The CDR3 runs 17 residues. Variable domain in full (rest from reference TRBV7-8 and TRBJ2-1): GAGVSQSPRYKVAKRGQDVALRCDPISGHVSLFWYQQALGQGPEFLTYFQNEAQLDKSGLPSDRFFAERPEGSVSTLKIQRTQQEDSAVYLCASTPPTGQGLPNEQFFGPGTRLTVL.

V usage is TRBV4-1 and J usage is TRBJ1-3; the D is unclear. The CDR3 runs to 15 residues. Germline V gene data show CDR1 as MGHRA and CDR2 as YSYEKL. The V gene lost 4 bases and the J gene lost 4 bases, with 14 bases spanning the gap. The CDR3 DNA reads TGCGCCAGCAGCCGAGGCGTCGCGGAAGGAAACACCATATATTTT. Protein: CASSRGVAEGNTIYF.

The chain is built from TRBV5-1 and TRBJ2-3; D is uncertain. CDR3 size: 11 residues. Germline V gene data show CDR1 as SGHRS and CDR2 as YFSETQ. V was pared by 4 bases and J by 6 bases, with 6 bases between. The DNA of the CDR3 is TGCGCCAGCAGCATCGGGGATACGCAGTATTTT. Amino acids: CASSIGDTQYF.

The rearrangement uses TRBV29-1 and TRBJ2-7; TRBD1 matches at 9 bases. CDR3 length: 14 residues. Germline assignment: CDR1 SQVTM and CDR2 ANQGSEA. J lost 4 bases, V lost 4 bases, and 8 bases had no gene match. The CDR3 coding sequence is TGCAGCGTTGTCGGTGACAGGGGGGCATACGAGCAGTACTTC. Translating it yields CSVVGDRGAYEQYF.

This clone was detected once. V is TRBV7-6 and J is TRBJ2-1, with D perhaps TRBD2 (5 bases). This CDR3 region has 14 residues. Trimming stripped 5 bases from V and 4 bases from J, with 12 bases between. CDR1 and CDR2 from the germline V gene are SGHVS and FNYEAQ. In nucleotides, the CDR3 is TGTGCCAGCAGCACCGGGGTGGATTACAATGAGCAGTTCTTC. Amino acid sequence: CASSTGVDYNEQFF.

This sequence joins TRBV19 and TRBJ2-5; 11 bases align to TRBD1. This CDR3 spans 16 amino acids. Germline CDR1 is LNHDA and CDR2 is SQIVND (reference sequence). V was clipped by 5 bases and J by 5 bases; unmatched bases: 10. The CDR3, as DNA: TGTGCCAGTAGTTCGACTGGACAGGGGGCAGGTGAGACCCAGTACTTC. This gives the protein CASSSTGQGAGETQYF.

The rearrangement uses TRBV15 and TRBJ2-3, with D perhaps TRBD1 (6 bases). Germline V gene data show CDR1 as LNHNV and CDR2 as YYDKDF (reference sequence). Deletions cut 9 bases from V and 4 bases from J, with 17 bases between. The CDR3 runs to 14 residues. The CDR3 DNA reads TGTGCCACTCGACAGGACCAGTACTCAGATACGCAGTATTTT. It encodes CATRQDQYSDTQYF.

The chain is built from TRBV30 and TRBJ1-5; possible D gene TRBD1, 5 bases. This CDR3 has 14 residues. V shed 3 bases and J shed 6 bases, with 15 bases lying between them. Germline V gives CDR1 GTSNPN, CDR2 SVGIG (reference sequence). CDR3 sequence reads: CAWSRASGSQPQHF. CDR3 sequence (DNA): TGTGCCTGGAGCCGCGCTTCAGGGAGTCAGCCCCAGCATTTT.

The chain joins TRBV4-1 to TRBJ2-3; D may correspond to TRBD1 or TRBD2 (6 bases each). The V end was cut by 1 base, the J end by 3 bases, with 20 bases between. CDR1 and CDR2 (germline): MGHRA, YSYEKL. The CDR3 consists of 18 residues. CDR3 protein: CASSQGWGSRGRTDTQYF. In nucleotides, the CDR3 is TGCGCCAGCAGCCAAGGATGGGGGTCTAGGGGGAGGACAGATACGCAGTATTTT.

V is TRBV5-1 and J is TRBJ1-1; D ambiguous. V was trimmed by 0 bases and J by 0 bases, leaving 9 bases between them. The CDR3 runs 15 residues. In germline, CDR1 is SGHRS, CDR2 YFSETQ. The CDR3 sequence is CASSLGALLNTEAFF. The DNA for the CDR3 is TGCGCCAGCAGCTTGGGGGCCCTACTGAACACTGAAGCTTTCTTT.

The J gene is TRBJ2-7, the V gene TRBV30; no reliable D call. The CDR3 has 11 residues. Trimming stripped 5 bases from V and 4 bases from J, with 9 bases between. CDR1 is GTSNPN and CDR2 is SVGIG in the germline V gene (reference sequence). In nucleotides, the CDR3 is TGTGCCTGGGGCCGCGTTTACGAGCAGTACTTC. The encoded protein is CAWGRVYEQYF.